The 16 T cell receptor beta chains below come from one sample, sequenced in a study of graft-versus-host responses after intestinal transplantation (dated by TCRdb to about 2021). Intraepithelial and lamina propria lymphocytes were isolated from graft specimens using dithiothreitol, EDTA incubations and collagenase D digestion. Library prep was done by the immunoSEQ multiplex PCR assay. TCRdb mirrors the immuneACCESS table, restricted to in-frame sequences. Some clones are absent from its copies; in checked studies, under half trace to an unresolved V gene, and the reason for the others is unknown. The sample table lists approximately 37,000 clones, around 90% of them with a count of one. Clones ranked in the top ten supply over 15% of the sample. The specimen comprised ileum tissue, sampled approximately 210 days after intestinal transplant. The receptors here all came from a human patient who received an intestinal transplant, so some T cells may come from the graft donor.

The chain's CDR3 is CASSMQGYGNTIYF. DNA for the CDR3: TGTGCCAGCAGTATGCAGGGGTATGGAAACACCATATATTTT. V usage is TRBV9 and J usage is TRBJ1-3, with a weak D call TRBD1 (6 bases). The CDR3 length is 14 residues. Germline loops: CDR1 SGDLS, CDR2 YYNGEE. The ends were cut back, 5 bases at V and 3 bases at J, with 12 bases in the middle.

In this sample, this clone turned up once. V and J are TRBV27 and TRBJ2-7; 8 bases are a match to TRBD2. Germline CDR1 and CDR2: MNHEY and SMNVEV (reference sequence). Unmatched junction bases numbered 8, after V lost 3 bases and J lost 4 bases. The CDR3 has 15 residues. The CDR3 bases are TGTGCCAGCAGTTTCGGTGCTTTAGCGGGATACGAGCAGTACTTC. It yields the protein CASSFGALAGYEQYF.

The chain employs TRBV14 and TRBJ2-7; TRBD1 is a possible D gene (5 bases). V was pared by 3 bases and J by 2 bases, with 11 bases between. This CDR3 contains 14 residues. Germline CDR1 reads SGHDN; CDR2 reads FVKESK. Here the CDR3 reads CASSHRTLPYEQYF. In DNA, the CDR3 is TGTGCCAGCAGCCATCGGACACTCCCCTACGAGCAGTACTTC.

J is TRBJ1-1 and V is TRBV6-5; D ambiguous. Trimming removed 0 bases at V and 1 base at J, with 3 bases between. The CDR3 runs 13 residues. Germline loops: CDR1 MNHEY, CDR2 SVGAGI. CDR3 bases: TGTGCCAGCAGTTACTCACAGAACACTGAAGCTTTCTTT. It specifies CASSYSQNTEAFF.

The gene calls are TRBV28 and TRBJ1-1, with D maybe TRBD1 (6 bases). Germline values: CDR1 MDHEN, CDR2 SYDVKM. V lost 3 bases and J 3 bases, leaving 11 bases between the germline ends. CDR3 length equals 14 residues. This chain's CDR3 is CASSFGGRDTEAFF. CDR3 coding DNA: TGTGCCAGCAGTTTCGGGGGGCGTGACACTGAAGCTTTCTTT.

This rearrangement joins TRBV9 to TRBJ2-2; TRBD2 matches 7 bases. The length of the CDR3 is 16 residues. With 4 bases clipped from V and 5 bases from J, the junction kept 11 bases outside the gene matches. Germline CDR1 is SGDLS and CDR2 is YYNGEE. The CDR3 coding sequence is TGTGCCAGCAGCCCCTGGGGGGGGAAAAAAACCGGGGAGCTGTTTTTT. Residues: CASSPWGGKKTGELFF.

This clone was seen once. V usage is TRBV9 and J usage is TRBJ2-1, with D perhaps matching TRBD1 (6 bases). Germline-derived CDR1 and CDR2 are SGDLS and YYNGEE. The ends were cut back, 0 bases at V and 12 bases at J, with 16 bases in the middle. This CDR3 comprises 14 residues. The CDR3 region has the DNA TGTGCCAGCAGCGTAGGGGTGGGGGCGTGGGGGCAGTTCTTC. Protein: CASSVGVGAWGQFF.

V usage is TRBV11-3 and J usage is TRBJ2-1; D is unclear. Germline-derived CDR1 and CDR2 are SGHNT and YENEEA. Trimming took 0 bases from V and 8 from J, leaving 5 bases between them. The CDR3 spans 12 residues. This CDR3 reads CASSLDRDEQFF. The CDR3 DNA reads TGTGCCAGCAGCTTAGATCGGGATGAGCAGTTCTTC.

V and J are TRBV5-1 and TRBJ2-3; D is undetermined. V was trimmed by 0 bases and J by 2 bases, leaving 16 bases between them. The CDR3 loop spans 17 amino acids. Germline V CDR1 and CDR2: SGHRS, YFSETQ. CDR3 in amino acids: CASSLANTTYHTDTQYF. Written as DNA, the CDR3 is TGCGCCAGCAGCTTGGCCAACACCACGTACCACACAGATACGCAGTATTTT.

The chain has TRBV27 and TRBJ1-5, with D uncertain. The CDR3 loop spans 15 amino acids. Germline V gene sequence: CDR1 MNHEY, CDR2 SMNVEV (reference sequence). Between the trimmed V and J ends, which lost 6 bases and 0 bases, there was a span of 12 bases. Written as DNA, the CDR3 is TGTGCCAGCAGGGGTGGGGAGTATAGCAATCAGCCCCAGCATTTT. The encoded protein is CASRGGEYSNQPQHF.

The rearrangement joins TRBV18 to TRBJ1-5; 8 bases are a match to TRBD1. The trim removed 3 bases at V and 0 bases at J, leaving 4 bases unmatched. Looked up from germline, CDR1 is KGHSH and CDR2 is LQKENI. The CDR3 totals 16 residues. Written as DNA, the CDR3 is TGTGCCAGCTCACCGGGGACAGGCAATAGCAATCAGCCCCAGCATTTT. This translates into CASSPGTGNSNQPQHF.

This clone was counted a single time. This sequence joins TRBV6-1 and TRBJ2-1; 11 bases map to TRBD2. The germline V gene encodes CDR1 MNHNS and CDR2 SASEGT. The trim removed 7 bases at V and 5 bases at J, leaving 7 bases unmatched. The CDR3 has 15 amino acids. The CDR3 spells CASNLLAGGHNEQFF. CDR3 DNA sequence: TGTGCCAGCAACCTCCTAGCGGGAGGCCACAATGAGCAGTTCTTC.

The chain combines TRBV18 with TRBJ1-5, with 8 bases that match TRBD1. V shed 6 bases, J shed 0 bases, and the junction held 7 bases outside the gene matches. The CDR3 is 16 amino acids. In germline, CDR1 is KGHSH, CDR2 LQKENI. The CDR3: CASSLTGTGSNQPQHF. CDR3 nucleotides: TGTGCCAGCTCTTTAACCGGGACAGGTAGCAATCAGCCCCAGCATTTT.

The chain uses TRBV19 and TRBJ1-1; 9 nucleotides line up with TRBD1. After removal of 9 bases from V and 5 bases from J, the junction contained 16 bases not matched to a gene. The CDR3 is made up of 16 amino acids. Germline loops: CDR1 LNHDA, CDR2 SQIVND (reference sequence). For the CDR3, the DNA is TGTGCCAGCAGCGGGACAGGGATCAACTATAAAACTGAAGCTTTCTTT. It is translated as CASSGTGINYKTEAFF.

A single count supports this clone. The chain couples TRBV7-6 to TRBJ2-5; 7 bases agree with TRBD1. The germline gives CDR1 SGHVS, CDR2 FNYEAQ. V was pared by 4 bases and J by 5 bases, with 7 bases of the junction left unmatched. This CDR3 has 14 amino acids. The CDR3, as DNA: TGTGCCAGCAGCTCTGGACAGGCTTGGGAGACCCAGTACTTC. Translating gives CASSSGQAWETQYF.

The chain carries TRBV29-1 and TRBJ2-3; tentative D call: TRBD1 (6 bases). Trimming took off 4 bases at V and 2 bases at J, with 19 bases between the two ends. The CDR3 has 16 residues. Germline V gene sequence: CDR1 SQVTM, CDR2 ANQGSEA. CDR3 coding DNA: TGCAGCGTTGGGGAGTGGGGCCAGGGGTTCACAGATACGCAGTATTTT. Its translation: CSVGEWGQGFTDTQYF.